Here is one T cell receptor (beta chain) with its context. This sample was included in a study of blood T cell repertoires in COVID-19. Looking at the study overall: Samples representing acute and convalescent COVID-19 were sourced from the United States, Italy and Spain.

The CDR3 has 14 amino acids. Germline V lookup: CDR1 SGHRS, CDR2 YFSETQ. Deletions cut 4 bases from V and 7 bases from J, with 14 bases between. Source study methods: Amplified reference gene primers provided the basis for estimating nucleated cell counts. Repertoires were generated with immunoSEQ multiplex PCR, while TCRdb's copy carries only in-frame clones and drops some. V and J calls and clone size are given by that table; D and trimming were obtained from the DNA. The sample records 150,000 to 200,000 clones, 75% to 85% being singletons. Participants reported their clinical history, and cohort assignment relied on those reports. Cohort 3 donors were reported recovered after two negative PCRs, clearance, or symptom resolution.

The sequence was obtained from a man aged 40-55 years who had recovered from COVID-19. V usage is TRBV5-1 and J usage is TRBJ1-4; D perhaps matches TRBD1 (5 bases). The sequenced material came from PBMCs or T cells enriched from blood (not recorded which). The CDR3 reads CASSPGGTREKLFF. The CDR3 bases are TGCGCCAGCAGCCCGGGGGGGACGCGTGAAAAACTGTTTTTT.